This T cell receptor (beta chain) was identified in a study of blood T cell repertoires in COVID-19. As handled by the study authors: Reference gene primer amplification gave nucleated cell count estimates. TCRdb keeps only in-frame clones here, not all; method: immunoSEQ multiplex PCR. That table is the source of V, J and clone size, and D and trimming were worked out from the DNA. The repertoire consists of 200,000 or so clones, with about 87% occurring once and the leading ten covering approximately 1.6%. Germline CDR1 and CDR2: SGHTA and FQGNSA. The CDR3 runs 15 residues. V shed 6 bases, J shed 4 bases, and the junction held 8 bases outside the gene matches.

The V and J genes are TRBV7-2 and TRBJ2-1, with 8 nucleotides matching TRBD2. The sequenced sample was peripheral blood. This receptor was identified in a man between 70 and 80 years old with acute or convalescent COVID-19. CDR3 residues: CASRPLAERYNEQFF. In nucleotides, the CDR3 is TGTGCCAGCAGACCACTAGCGGAAAGATACAATGAGCAGTTCTTC.